What follows are 5 T cell receptor beta chains derived from one specimen sequenced in a study of blood T cell repertoires in COVID-19 (dated by TCRdb to the early 2020s). Library preparation employed the immunoSEQ multiplex PCR assay. TCRdb limited this immuneACCESS table to in-frame rearrangements with V and J called. A share of clones is missing; checked studies link under half to unresolved V genes, and the rest is unexplained. The sample includes 390,000 or so clones, with about 90% observed a single time. The top ten clones comprise 6% to 7.5% of the sample. What was sequenced was peripheral blood. All receptors derive from a man aged 18 to 29 with active or convalescent COVID-19.

V gene TRBV5-4 combines with J gene TRBJ2-7; D unresolved. The CDR3 length is 16 residues. V lost 2 bases, J lost 0 bases, and 15 bases lay in between. Germline CDR1 SGHNT, CDR2 YYREEE (reference sequence). The CDR3 reads CASSLVSAGSSYEQYF. CDR3 sequence (DNA): TGTGCCAGCAGCTTAGTCTCGGCAGGCAGCTCCTACGAGCAGTACTTC.

V is TRBV5-6 and J is TRBJ1-6; D gene uncertain. V shed 6 bases and J shed 7 bases, with 11 bases lying between them. CDR1 SGHDT and CDR2 YYEEEE come from the germline V gene. The CDR3 covers 13 residues. CDR3 amino acids: CASTYGRNSPLHF. The DNA for the CDR3 is TGTGCCAGCACCTACGGGAGAAATTCACCCCTCCACTTT.

The chain recombines TRBV2 with TRBJ1-6; no firm D call. The germline V and J ends were trimmed by 3 bases and 9 bases, with 15 bases remaining between them. CDR1 is SNHLY and CDR2 is FYNNEI in the germline V gene. This CDR3 is built from 15 residues. CDR3 coding DNA: TGTGCCAGCAGTGATACGCCCCGTGGAGGTTCACCCCTCCACTTT. Translated, it gives CASSDTPRGGSPLHF.

This sequence joins TRBV18 and TRBJ1-6; a weak D match, TRBD1 (5 bases). V was clipped by 3 bases and J by 3 bases, with 9 bases between them. Germline-derived CDR1 and CDR2 are KGHSH and LQKENI. This CDR3 comprises 15 residues. The CDR3, as DNA: TGTGCCAGCTCACCTCGCGACAGCTATAATTCACCCCTCCACTTT. Translation: CASSPRDSYNSPLHF.

The gene calls are TRBV7-3 and TRBJ2-7; tentatively, D is TRBD2 (7 bases). The V gene's germline CDR1 is SGHTA and CDR2 FQGTGA. This CDR3 spans 16 amino acids. V was pared by 5 bases and J by 4 bases, with 21 bases between. This CDR3 is CASSDRRGSGRYEQYF. CDR3 DNA sequence: TGTGCCAGCAGCGATAGGAGGGGGTCCGGGAGGTACGAGCAGTACTTC.